This T cell receptor beta chain was sequenced in a study of blood T cell repertoires in COVID-19. The CDR3 has 15 amino acids. V lost 3 bases and J lost 4, with 17 bases in between. Germline CDR1 and CDR2: DFQATT and SNEGSKA (reference sequence). The table came from immunoSEQ multiplex PCR; TCRdb's copy has only in-frame clones and leaves some out. The sample lists 150,000 to 200,000 clones, roughly 82% occurring once. The rearrangement links TRBV20-1 to TRBJ2-3; a possible D gene is TRBD2 (6 bases). The sequencing input was PBMCs or T cells enriched from blood (not recorded which). The sequence was obtained from a man in his forties or fifties who had recovered from COVID-19. CDR3 residues: CSASIPGRNSDTQYF. The CDR3 region has the DNA TGCAGTGCTAGTATCCCAGGGAGGAATTCAGATACGCAGTATTTT.